In its sample, the clone carrying this TCR beta chain was seen once. The antigen remains unidentified. This record comes from a study of cytomegalovirus exposure and HLA in healthy donors. Overall study findings and caveats: About 90% or about 30% of the time was how often most TCR beta V segments were productive, according to an earlier analysis. Among the most significant clusters, several appeared linked to common viral pathogens in a later analysis.

In nominal health when sampled, donors likely had unrecorded immune exposures nonetheless. The CDR3 covers 16 residues. Germline V gene data show CDR1 as MNHEY and CDR2 as SMNVEV (reference sequence). V trimming: 5 bases; J trimming: 1 base; junction bases outside the gene matches: 9. The PCR made use of 60 Vbeta and 13 Jbeta primers. The repertoire was sequenced with immunoSEQ multiplex PCR; TCRdb's copy has only in-frame clones and lacks some. Of 150,000 to 200,000 clones listed, around 80% are singletons. The sample was PBMCs. The chain has TRBV27 and TRBJ2-7; TRBD2 agrees at 9 bases. This clonotype originated in a man between 18 and 35 years old in good health and CMV-seronegative. Here the CDR3 reads CASSAPSSGKSYEQYF. The CDR3 DNA follows: TGTGCCAGCAGTGCCCCCTCTAGCGGGAAATCCTACGAGCAGTACTTC.